This T cell receptor beta chain came from a study of blood T cell repertoires in COVID-19. About the research overall: T cells, B-cell-depleted T cells, or PBMCs supplied cDNA or gDNA.

Germline V lookup: CDR1 SGHTA, CDR2 FQGNSA. CDR3 length: 15 amino acids. With 1 base clipped from V and 0 bases from J, the junction kept 0 bases outside the gene matches. Only in-frame clones appear in the TCRdb table, and some are missing; sequencing was by immunoSEQ multiplex PCR. The top ten hold 3% to 4% of the sample, which has more than 400,000 clones, approximately 83% seen once. This receptor was obtained from a human donor in a cohort sampled during active COVID-19. The chain combines TRBV7-2 with TRBJ2-3, with TRBD2 matching 8 bases. The sample comprised peripheral blood. The CDR3 reads CASSLVAGSTDTQYF. DNA for the CDR3: TGTGCCAGCAGCTTAGTAGCGGGAAGCACAGATACGCAGTATTTT.